The T cell receptor (beta chain) described here comes from a study of blood T cell repertoires in COVID-19. Study context: Spain, Italy and the United States supplied samples that represented acute and convalescent COVID-19. PBMCs, B-cell-depleted T cells, or T cells were the source of the cDNA or gDNA that made up the material.

As handled by the study authors: Reference gene primer amplification in the assay estimated nucleated cell counts. Sequencing used immunoSEQ multiplex PCR; TCRdb keeps in-frame clones, though not all of them. The V and J calls and clone size are taken from that table; D and trimming were inferred from the DNA. The sample shows fewer than 300,000 clones, about 87% of them seen only once. In germline, CDR1 is MDHEN, CDR2 SYDVKM. This CDR3 has 17 amino acids. Trimming at V came to 4 bases and at J to 0 bases, leaving 9 bases not matched to a gene. The origin of this receptor is a woman in her thirties or forties who had recovered from COVID-19. The specimen sequenced was peripheral blood. The genes are TRBV28 and TRBJ2-3; 8 bases are shared with TRBD2. CDR3 nucleotides: TGTGCCAGCAGTTCGTCAGGCGGGGGGCTGAGCACAGATACGCAGTATTTT. As protein: CASSSSGGGLSTDTQYF. Drawing the rest from reference TRBV28 and TRBJ2-3, the complete variable domain is DVKVTQSSRYLVKRTGEKVFLECVQDMDHENMFWYRQDPGLGLRLIYFSYDVKMKEKGDIPEGYSVSREKKERFSLILESASTNQTSMYLCASSSSGGGLSTDTQYFGPGTRLTVL.